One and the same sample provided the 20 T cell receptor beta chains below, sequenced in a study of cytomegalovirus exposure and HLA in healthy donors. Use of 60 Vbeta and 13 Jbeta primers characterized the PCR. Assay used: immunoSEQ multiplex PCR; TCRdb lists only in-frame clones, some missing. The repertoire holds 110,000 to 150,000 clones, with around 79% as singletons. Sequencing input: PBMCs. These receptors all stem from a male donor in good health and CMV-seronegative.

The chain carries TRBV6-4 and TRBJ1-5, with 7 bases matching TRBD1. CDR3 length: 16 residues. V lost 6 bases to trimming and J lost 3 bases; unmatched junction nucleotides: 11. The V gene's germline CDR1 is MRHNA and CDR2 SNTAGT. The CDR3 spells CASRGDRVADNQPQHF. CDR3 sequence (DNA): TGTGCCAGCAGAGGCGACAGGGTTGCCGACAATCAGCCCCAGCATTTT.

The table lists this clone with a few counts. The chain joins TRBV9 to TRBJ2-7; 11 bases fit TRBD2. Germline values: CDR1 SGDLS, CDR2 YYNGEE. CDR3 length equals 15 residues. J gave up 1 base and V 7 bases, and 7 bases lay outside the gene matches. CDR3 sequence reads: CASRTGLAVSYEQYF. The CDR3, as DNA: TGTGCCAGCCGAACGGGACTAGCGGTTTCCTACGAGCAGTACTTC.

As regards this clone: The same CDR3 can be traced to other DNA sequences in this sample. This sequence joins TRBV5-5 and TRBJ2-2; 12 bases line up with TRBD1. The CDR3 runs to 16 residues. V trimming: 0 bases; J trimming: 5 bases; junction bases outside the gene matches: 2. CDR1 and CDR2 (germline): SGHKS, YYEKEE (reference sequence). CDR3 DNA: TGTGCCAGCAGCTTGGTGGGACAGGGGGCAACCGGGGAGCTGTTTTTT. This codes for CASSLVGQGATGELFF.

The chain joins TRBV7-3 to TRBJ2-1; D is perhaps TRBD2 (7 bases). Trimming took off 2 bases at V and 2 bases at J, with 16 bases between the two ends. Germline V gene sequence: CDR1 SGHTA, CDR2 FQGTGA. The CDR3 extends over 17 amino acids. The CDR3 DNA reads TGTGCCAGCAGCTTAGGGGGGGGCAAAGCGCCCTACAATGAGCAGTTCTTC. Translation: CASSLGGGKAPYNEQFF.

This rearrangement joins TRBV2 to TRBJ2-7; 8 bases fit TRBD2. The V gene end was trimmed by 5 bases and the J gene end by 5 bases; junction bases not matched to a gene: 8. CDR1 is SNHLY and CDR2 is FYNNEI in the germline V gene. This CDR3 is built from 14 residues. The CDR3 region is CASSLLSGTNEQYF. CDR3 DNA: TGTGCCAGCAGTCTACTTAGCGGGACTAACGAGCAGTACTTC.

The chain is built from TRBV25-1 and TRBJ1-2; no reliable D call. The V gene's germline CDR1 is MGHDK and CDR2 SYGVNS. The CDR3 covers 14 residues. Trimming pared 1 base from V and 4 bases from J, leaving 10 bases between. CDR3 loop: CASSESAGSYGYTF. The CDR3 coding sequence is TGTGCCAGCAGTGAATCCGCCGGTAGCTATGGCTACACCTTC.

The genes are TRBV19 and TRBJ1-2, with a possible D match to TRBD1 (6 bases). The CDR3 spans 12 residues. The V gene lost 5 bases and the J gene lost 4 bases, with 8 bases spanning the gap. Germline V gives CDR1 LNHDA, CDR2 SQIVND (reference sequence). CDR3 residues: CASSLTGYGYTF. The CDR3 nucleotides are TGTGCCAGTAGTCTGACAGGCTATGGCTACACCTTC.

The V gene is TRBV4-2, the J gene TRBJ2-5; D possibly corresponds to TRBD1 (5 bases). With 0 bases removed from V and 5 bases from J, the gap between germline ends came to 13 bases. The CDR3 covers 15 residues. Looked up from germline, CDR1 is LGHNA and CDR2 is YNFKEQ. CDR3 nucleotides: TGTGCCAGCAGCCAAGATCCCAGGGCGGAGGAGACCCAGTACTTC. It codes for CASSQDPRAEETQYF.

The CDR3 protein is CASSQEAVRGNEKLFF. CDR3 in DNA: TGCGCCAGCAGCCAAGAAGCCGTCAGGGGGAACGAAAAACTGTTTTTT. This rearrangement joins TRBV4-3 to TRBJ1-4, with TRBD1 matching 7 bases. The V gene end was trimmed by 0 bases and the J gene end by 8 bases; junction bases not matched to a gene: 9. Per germline, CDR1 LGHNA and CDR2 YSLEER. There are 16 residues in the CDR3.

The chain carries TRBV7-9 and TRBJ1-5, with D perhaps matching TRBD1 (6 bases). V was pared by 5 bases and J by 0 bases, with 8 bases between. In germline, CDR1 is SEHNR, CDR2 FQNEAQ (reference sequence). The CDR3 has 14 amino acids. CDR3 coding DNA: TGTGCCAGCAGCGGACAGATTAGCAATCAGCCCCAGCATTTT. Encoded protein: CASSGQISNQPQHF.

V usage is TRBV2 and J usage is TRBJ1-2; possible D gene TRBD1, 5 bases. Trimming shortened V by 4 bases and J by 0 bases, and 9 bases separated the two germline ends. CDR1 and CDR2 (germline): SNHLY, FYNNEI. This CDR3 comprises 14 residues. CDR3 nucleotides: TGTGCCAGCAGTGGGGACTCCGCTAACTATGGCTACACCTTC. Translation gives CASSGDSANYGYTF.

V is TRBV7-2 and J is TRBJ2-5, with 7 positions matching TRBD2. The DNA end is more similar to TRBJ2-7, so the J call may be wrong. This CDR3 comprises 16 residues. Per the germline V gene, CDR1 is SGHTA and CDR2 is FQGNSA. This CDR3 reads CASSFVGGGIPYEQYF. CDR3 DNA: TGTGCCAGCAGCTTCGTGGGCGGGGGAATTCCCTACGAGCAGTACTTC.

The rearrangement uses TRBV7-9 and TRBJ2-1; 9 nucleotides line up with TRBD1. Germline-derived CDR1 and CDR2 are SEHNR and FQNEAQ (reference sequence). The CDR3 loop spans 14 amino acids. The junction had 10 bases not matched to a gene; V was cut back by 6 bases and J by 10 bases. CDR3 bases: TGTGCCAGCAGTTTGGACAGGGGAATCAGCGAGCAGTTCTTC. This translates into CASSLDRGISEQFF.

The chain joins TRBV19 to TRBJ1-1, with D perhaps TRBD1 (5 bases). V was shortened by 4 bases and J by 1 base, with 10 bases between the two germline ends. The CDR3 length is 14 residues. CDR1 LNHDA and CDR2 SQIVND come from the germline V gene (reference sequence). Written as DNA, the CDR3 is TGTGCCAGTAGTAATAACGGGGGGAACACTGAAGCTTTCTTT. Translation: CASSNNGGNTEAFF.

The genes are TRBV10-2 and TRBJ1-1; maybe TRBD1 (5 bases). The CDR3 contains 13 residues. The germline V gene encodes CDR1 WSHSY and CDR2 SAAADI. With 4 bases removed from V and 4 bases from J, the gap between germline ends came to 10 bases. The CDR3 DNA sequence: TGCGCCAGCAGTGCCAGGACAAGCACTGAAGCTTTCTTT. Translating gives CASSARTSTEAFF.

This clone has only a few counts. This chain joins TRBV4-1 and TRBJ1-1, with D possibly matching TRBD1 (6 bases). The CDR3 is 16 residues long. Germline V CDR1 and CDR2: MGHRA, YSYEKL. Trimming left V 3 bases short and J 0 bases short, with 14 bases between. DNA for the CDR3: TGCGCCAGCAGCCATCGTTTGGACAGTCTGAACACTGAAGCTTTCTTT. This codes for CASSHRLDSLNTEAFF.

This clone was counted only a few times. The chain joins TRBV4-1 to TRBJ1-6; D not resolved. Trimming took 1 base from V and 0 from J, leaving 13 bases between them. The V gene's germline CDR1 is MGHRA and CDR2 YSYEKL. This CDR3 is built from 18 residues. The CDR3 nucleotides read TGCGCCAGCAGCCAAGCGGCCAGGCTACTCTCCTATAATTCACCCCTCCACTTT. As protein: CASSQAARLLSYNSPLHF.

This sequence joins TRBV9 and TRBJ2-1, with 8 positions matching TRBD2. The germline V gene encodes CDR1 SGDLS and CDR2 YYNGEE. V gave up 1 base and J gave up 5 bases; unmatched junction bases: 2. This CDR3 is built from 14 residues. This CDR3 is CASSVSGGHNEQFF. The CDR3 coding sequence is TGTGCCAGCAGCGTAAGCGGGGGTCACAATGAGCAGTTCTTC.

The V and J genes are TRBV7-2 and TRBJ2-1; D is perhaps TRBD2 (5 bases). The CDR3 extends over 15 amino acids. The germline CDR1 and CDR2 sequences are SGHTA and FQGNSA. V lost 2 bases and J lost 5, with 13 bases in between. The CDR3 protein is CASSLFLRTDNEQFF. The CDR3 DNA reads TGTGCCAGCAGCTTATTCCTGAGGACTGACAATGAGCAGTTCTTC. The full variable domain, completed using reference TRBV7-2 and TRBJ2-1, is GAGVSQSPSNKVTEKGKDVELRCDPISGHTALYWYRQSLGQGLEFLIYFQGNSAPDKSGLPSDRFSAERTGGSVSTLTIQRTQQEDSAVYLCASSLFLRTDNEQFFGPGTRLTVL.

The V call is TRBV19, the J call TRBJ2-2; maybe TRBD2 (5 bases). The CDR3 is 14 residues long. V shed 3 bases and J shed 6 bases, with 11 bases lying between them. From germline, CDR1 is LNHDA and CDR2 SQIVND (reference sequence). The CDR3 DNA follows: TGTGCCAGTAGTATCGGGAACCCTGCCGGGGAGCTGTTTTTT. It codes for CASSIGNPAGELFF.